In its sample, the clone carrying this T cell receptor beta chain was seen a few times. Its target is unknown. Sequencing was performed with immunoSEQ multiplex PCR; in TCRdb, only in-frame clones are kept and a portion is missing. This table has about 40,000 clones, more than 75% appearing once. The germline gives CDR1 LGHNT, CDR2 FRNRAP. The CDR3 length is 11 residues. Trimming stripped 8 bases from V and 4 bases from J, with 8 bases between. This sample is part of a study of OX40 agonist ivuxolimab in advanced cancers. On the study more broadly: Ivuxolimab, an antibody acting as an agonist of OX40 (CD134), was used to treat patients.

Patients with a history of autoimmune disease or on systemic immunosuppression were excluded. General study findings and limits: Low normalized clonal expansion also occurred in some nonresponding patients.

The TCR was taken from an adult with an advanced solid tumor such as melanoma, head and neck, liver or kidney cancer. The rearrangement links TRBV12-5 to TRBJ1-1, with D possibly being TRBD1 (6 bases). Specimen: CD4+ or CD8+ T cells sorted from blood, collected in a trial of the OX40 agonist ivuxolimab. CDR3 sequence reads: CASTGSTEAFF. CDR3 coding DNA: TGTGCTAGTACAGGGAGCACTGAAGCTTTCTTT.